These T cell receptor beta chains were read from a single sample in a study of T cells in Graves' hyperthyroidism and ophthalmopathy. One entry per CDR3 protein results from TCRdb running MiXCR on the multiplex PCR reads. The repertoire consists of hundreds of thousands of distinct CDR3 sequences, with around 16% occurring once and the leading ten covering 3% to 4%. Material: blood. All receptors derive from a woman in her 30s with Graves' hyperthyroidism. Each CDR3 is given with its conserved first and last residue. The order of the fields is J gene, D gene, V gene, CDR3 length, clone size, CDR3 DNA, CDR3 protein. A D gene is named only where the DNA matches it firmly. A clone size is listed for some rows: how often the clone was seen (once, few, many), or a class if it is expanded.

>TRBJ2-7|TRBD2|TRBV29-1|14|few
TGCAGCGTTATTATGACTAGCGGGACCTACGAGCAGTACTTC
CSVIMTSGTYEQYF
>TRBJ2-1|-|TRBV30|14|many
TGTGCCTGGAGTTTGGGATCATCCTACAATGAGCAGTTCTTC
CAWSLGSSYNEQFF
>TRBJ2-3|-|TRBV7-2|13|many
TGTGCCAGCAGAGTTCCGGGAGAAGATACGCAGTATTTT
CASRVPGEDTQYF
>TRBJ2-4|TRBD2|TRBV18|14|many
TGTGCCAGCTCACCACCGACTAGCGATGACATTCAGTACTTC
CASSPPTSDDIQYF
>TRBJ2-1|TRBD2|TRBV30|14|many
TGTGCCTGGAGTTTTGGACTAGCGGGGAATGAGCAGTTCTTC
CAWSFGLAGNEQFF
>TRBJ2-1|TRBD2|TRBV7-2|15|many
TGTGCCAGCAGCTACCCGGGGGGCTCCTACAATGAGCAGTTCTTC
CASSYPGGSYNEQFF
>TRBJ2-7|TRBD2|TRBV9|13|many
TGTGCCAGCAGCCGACTAGCAGGACACGAGCAGTACTTC
CASSRLAGHEQYF
>TRBJ2-7|-|TRBV12-3/TRBV12-4|13|many
TGTGCCAGCAGTTTAACAATCTCCTACGAGCAGTACTTC
CASSLTISYEQYF
>TRBJ2-3|-|TRBV12-3/TRBV12-4|13|many
TGTGCCAGCAGTTCCCAGATCACAGATACGCAGTATTTT
CASSSQITDTQYF
>TRBJ1-2|TRBD1|TRBV5-8|16|-
TGTGCCAGCAGCCAGGGGGCGAGGACCGCGGGTGATGGCTACACCTTC
CASSQGARTAGDGYTF
>TRBJ2-5|TRBD1|TRBV30|14|few
TGTGCCTGGAGTGGGGACAGGGTGCGAGAGACCCAGTACTTC
CAWSGDRVRETQYF
>TRBJ2-1|-|TRBV28|12|many
TGTGCCAGTAGGAGGGATGTCAATGAGCAGTTCTTC
CASRRDVNEQFF
>TRBJ2-2|TRBD2|TRBV28|12|-
TGTGCCGGGACTAGCAACACCGGGGAGCTGTTTTTT
CAGTSNTGELFF
>TRBJ2-7|-|TRBV6-1|12|many
TGTGCCAGCAGTAGGACCCACTACGAGCAGTACTTC
CASSRTHYEQYF
>TRBJ2-7|TRBD2|TRBV10-3|14|-
TGTGCCATCATGGCGGGGAGGGGATCCTACGAGCAGTACTTC
CAIMAGRGSYEQYF
>TRBJ1-6|TRBD1|TRBV28|17|many
TGTGCCAGCAGGTCCACCGGGGACAGCTCCTATAATTCACCCCTCCACTTT
CASRSTGDSSYNSPLHF
>TRBJ1-4|-|TRBV3-1|15|-
TGTGCCAGCAGCCCAAGGGGGGACATGCGGGGAAAACTGTTTTTT
CASSPRGDMRGKLFF
>TRBJ1-3|-|TRBV7-8|15|many
TGTGCCAGCAGCTTAGTAGTGGGCTCGGGAAACACCATATATTTT
CASSLVVGSGNTIYF
>TRBJ2-1|TRBD2|TRBV29-1|18|few
TGCAGCGTATCGCCGACAGGACCCATAGCGGGAGTTAAGAATGAGCAGTTCTTC
CSVSPTGPIAGVKNEQFF
>TRBJ1-1|-|TRBV5-6|15|-
TGTGCCAGCAGCTTGACTGGGGGGCAGAACACTGAAGCTTTCTTT
CASSLTGGQNTEAFF
>TRBJ2-3|TRBD1|TRBV5-1|15|many
TGCGCCAGCAGCCAAGCCAGGGGGCCCACAGATACGCAGTATTTT
CASSQARGPTDTQYF
>TRBJ1-1|-|TRBV12-3/TRBV12-4|16|many
TGTGCCAGCAGTTTAGGGGCCGCAGGCCCGAACACTGAAGCTTTCTTT
CASSLGAAGPNTEAFF
>TRBJ1-2|-|TRBV29-1|13|few
TGCAGCGCCGAACTGGGGGCGAGCTATGGCTACACCTTC
CSAELGASYGYTF
>TRBJ1-1|-|TRBV19|12|few
TGTGCCATCAAGTCGTTGGGTGGACGGGCTTTCTTT
CAIKSLGGRAFF
>TRBJ2-7|TRBD2|TRBV7-2|18|few
TGTGCCAGCAGCTTAGGGCGGTGGGAGGCAAATAGCGGGTACGAGCAGTACTTC
CASSLGRWEANSGYEQYF